The 28 T cell receptor beta chains given below trace back to one sample, sequenced in a study of vaccination and CD4 T cells after COVID-19. Specified treatment: approximately nine-day PBMC culture with coronavirus spike peptide pools or control peptides (ViraFEST assay). Oncomine TCR Beta short-read sequencing was applied to DNA from cultured CD4+ T cells. Each CDR3 protein is one row after TCRdb ran MiXCR on the PCR reads. The repertoire has approximately 20,000 distinct CDR3 sequences, about 45% of them found once; the top ten carry approximately 6.6%. What these receptors recognize is not known. The sample in question was CD4+ T cells from blood, cultured in vitro, obtained after SARS-CoV-2 vaccination. These TCRs come from a human donor who had recovered from COVID-19.

V and J are TRBV9 and TRBJ2-7; unclear D gene. The germline V and J ends were trimmed by 2 bases and 6 bases, with 18 bases remaining between them. The V gene's germline CDR1 is SGDLS and CDR2 YYNGEE. The CDR3 spans 15 residues. For the CDR3, the DNA is TGTGCCAGCAGCGTGAGGTCCGGATCTAGTATCGAGCAGTACTTC. Translation: CASSVRSGSSIEQYF.

This clonotype was seen only a few times. V usage is TRBV6-1 and J usage is TRBJ1-6; no reliable D call. Trimming stripped 8 bases from V and 10 bases from J, with 15 bases between. The CDR3 contains 13 residues. Germline values: CDR1 MNHNS, CDR2 SASEGT. The CDR3 DNA follows: TGTGCCAGCGGAAGTGAACGGACGTCACCCCTCCACTTT. Translating it yields CASGSERTSPLHF.

The table lists this clonotype with a few counts. This chain joins TRBV6-2 or TRBV6-3 and TRBJ1-2, with D perhaps TRBD1 (5 bases). The V end was cut by 5 bases, the J end by 3 bases, with 16 bases between. Germline CDR1 MNHEY, CDR2 SVGEGT. CDR3 length equals 15 residues. In nucleotides, the CDR3 is TGTGCCAGCAGTCCCCGTCCAGGGAGCTACTATGGCTACACCTTC. Its protein product is CASSPRPGSYYGYTF.

V is TRBV6-1 and J is TRBJ1-1; no firm D call. Between the trimmed V and J ends, which lost 4 bases and 5 bases, there was a span of 14 bases. The CDR3 extends over 14 amino acids. Germline CDR1 reads MNHNS; CDR2 reads SASEGT. CDR3 DNA: TGTGCCAGCAGTGGGGGAAAGGGTATAACTGAAGCTTTCTTT. Its protein is CASSGGKGITEAFF.

The chain recombines TRBV7-3 with TRBJ2-7; 8 bases match TRBD1. The length of the CDR3 is 13 residues. The germline CDR1 and CDR2 sequences are SGHTA and FQGTGA. V was pared by 1 base and J by 5 bases, with 1 base of the junction left unmatched. For the CDR3, the DNA is TGTGCCAGCAGCTTAAACAGGGGGAACGAGCAGTACTTC. Translated, it gives CASSLNRGNEQYF.

The rearrangement uses TRBV6-5 and TRBJ2-7; 8 bases are a match to TRBD1. Germline V gene sequence: CDR1 MNHEY, CDR2 SVGAGI. J lost 5 bases, V lost 2 bases, and 14 bases had no gene match. The CDR3 sequence is 17 residues long. CDR3 region: CASSYAREGTGLDEQYF. CDR3 DNA: TGTGCCAGCAGTTACGCCCGGGAAGGGACAGGCCTCGACGAGCAGTACTTC.

The V call is TRBV7-2, the J call TRBJ1-2; D remains unclear. This CDR3 is built from 13 residues. The germline CDR1 and CDR2 sequences are SGHTA and FQGNSA. The V end lost 5 bases, the J end lost 2 bases, and 9 bases lay between the germline ends. CDR3 residues: CASSIGVNYGYTF. The CDR3 nucleotides read TGTGCCAGCAGCATCGGGGTCAACTATGGCTACACCTTC.

This clonotype was detected only a few times. The chain couples TRBV15 to TRBJ1-2; D not certain. Germline CDR1 reads LNHNV; CDR2 reads YYDKDF (reference sequence). This CDR3 comprises 14 residues. V gave up 0 bases and J gave up 4 bases, with 9 bases separating them. The CDR3 sequence: CATSRDLGIYGYTF. CDR3 DNA sequence: TGTGCCACCAGCAGAGATCTGGGGATCTATGGCTACACCTTC.

The J gene is TRBJ2-7, the V gene TRBV7-9; D gene unclear. From germline, CDR1 is SEHNR and CDR2 FQNEAQ (reference sequence). The CDR3 runs 12 residues. Trimming left V 1 base short and J 2 bases short, with 3 bases between. Here the CDR3 DNA reads TGTGCCAGCAGCTTAGGGGCCTACGAGCAGTACTTC. It yields the protein CASSLGAYEQYF.

The chain uses TRBV20-1 and TRBJ1-4, with D possibly being TRBD1 (5 bases). V lost 3 bases and J 5 bases, leaving 10 bases between the germline ends. The germline V gene encodes CDR1 DFQATT and CDR2 SNEGSKA (reference sequence). CDR3 size: 13 residues. In DNA form, the CDR3 reads TGCAGTGCTAGTCGACAGTTAAATGAAAAACTGTTTTTT. Protein: CSASRQLNEKLFF.

In its sample, this clonotype was seen a few times. The chain combines TRBV20-1 with TRBJ1-1, with D unresolved. V lost 5 bases to trimming and J lost 6 bases, with 7 bases between them. CDR1 DFQATT and CDR2 SNEGSKA come from the germline V gene (reference sequence). This CDR3 has 10 amino acids. The CDR3 protein is CSASKAEAFF. The CDR3 DNA reads TGCAGTGCTTCCAAGGCTGAAGCTTTCTTT.

This rearrangement joins TRBV6-2 or TRBV6-3 to TRBJ2-5; D remains ambiguous. The CDR3 length is 13 residues. Trimming shortened V by 6 bases and J by 2 bases, and 10 bases separated the two germline ends. Per the germline V gene, CDR1 is MNHEY and CDR2 is SVGEGT. CDR3 coding DNA: TGTGCCAGCAGCAGCTGGGGACAAGAGACCCAGTACTTC. Protein sequence: CASSSWGQETQYF.

The V call is TRBV6-5, the J call TRBJ1-2; the match to TRBD1 covers 9 bases. V was pared by 0 bases and J by 6 bases, with 2 bases of the junction left unmatched. The CDR3 length is 14 residues. Germline CDR1 and CDR2: MNHEY and SVGAGI. The CDR3 region has the DNA TGTGCCAGCAGTTACTCACGGGACAGGGATGGCTACACCTTC. Amino acids: CASSYSRDRDGYTF.

The rearrangement uses TRBV7-2 and TRBJ1-4; D remains unclear. V shed 3 bases and J shed 7 bases, with 6 bases lying between them. In germline, CDR1 is SGHTA, CDR2 FQGNSA. CDR3 length equals 12 residues. The CDR3 loop is CASSLRGEKLFF. The CDR3 DNA reads TGTGCCAGCAGCTTGCGGGGTGAAAAACTGTTTTTT.

The rearrangement links TRBV20-1 to TRBJ1-1; 8 nucleotides match TRBD1. Germline V gene data show CDR1 as DFQATT and CDR2 as SNEGSKA (reference sequence). This CDR3 is built from 13 residues. After removal of 4 bases from V and 1 base from J, the junction contained 2 bases not matched to a gene. The CDR3 sequence is CSATGQGNTEAFF. CDR3 nucleotide sequence: TGCAGTGCTACCGGACAGGGGAACACTGAAGCTTTCTTT.

This sequence joins TRBV15 and TRBJ2-5, with TRBD1 matching 8 bases. The CDR3 contains 15 residues. After removal of 0 bases from V and 5 bases from J, the junction contained 5 bases not matched to a gene. Germline V gene sequence: CDR1 LNHNV, CDR2 YYDKDF (reference sequence). CDR3 sequence: CATSRDQGAAETQYF. The DNA of the CDR3 is TGTGCCACCAGCAGAGATCAGGGGGCGGCGGAGACCCAGTACTTC.

This clonotype was seen a single time. The chain combines TRBV7-3 with TRBJ1-1, with unresolved D. Trimming took off 5 bases at V and 3 bases at J, with 13 bases between the two ends. The CDR3 covers 14 residues. CDR1 SGHTA and CDR2 FQGTGA come from the germline V gene. This CDR3 is CASSPRPGDTEAFF. CDR3 DNA: TGTGCCAGCAGCCCGAGACCCGGGGACACTGAAGCTTTCTTT.

This CDR3 is CASSPLSGINQPQHF. For the CDR3, the DNA is TGTGCCAGCAGCCCGCTTTCCGGGATCAATCAGCCCCAGCATTTT. The chain is built from TRBV7-8 and TRBJ1-5; no firm D call. The V gene's germline CDR1 is SGHVS and CDR2 FQNEAQ. The CDR3 totals 15 residues. Trimming shortened V by 5 bases and J by 3 bases, and 14 bases separated the two germline ends. Full variable domain (remainder filled in from reference TRBV7-8 and TRBJ1-5): GAGVSQSPRYKVAKRGQDVALRCDPISGHVSLFWYQQALGQGPEFLTYFQNEAQLDKSGLPSDRFFAERPEGSVSTLKIQRTQQEDSAVYLCASSPLSGINQPQHFGDGTRLSIL.

The V call is TRBV2, the J call TRBJ2-7; D remains ambiguous. CDR1 is SNHLY, CDR2 FYNNEI, per germline. There are 13 residues in the CDR3. Deletions cut 4 bases from V and 3 bases from J, with 10 bases between. The CDR3 sequence: CASSVRRLYEQYF. Written as DNA, the CDR3 is TGTGCCAGCAGTGTTAGGCGGCTCTACGAGCAGTACTTC.

This chain uses TRBV7-9 with TRBJ2-2; D is undetermined. This CDR3 contains 14 residues. Germline-derived CDR1 and CDR2 are SEHNR and FQNEAQ (reference sequence). The V end was cut by 5 bases, the J end by 0 bases, with 7 bases between. The CDR3 reads CASSQTTNTGELFF. The CDR3 DNA is TGTGCCAGCAGCCAAACTACGAACACCGGGGAGCTGTTTTTT.

The chain links TRBV7-2 to TRBJ2-7, with 9 nucleotides matching TRBD2. Germline V gene data show CDR1 as SGHTA and CDR2 as FQGNSA. With 5 bases clipped from V and 1 base from J, the junction kept 6 bases outside the gene matches. This CDR3 is built from 15 residues. The CDR3 DNA sequence: TGTACCAGCAGCCGTATAGCGGGGGATTCCTACGAGCAGTACTTC. Encoded protein: CTSSRIAGDSYEQYF.

This clonotype appeared a few times. A single base separates this from a much larger clone, so it may be a read error. The gene calls are TRBV27 and TRBJ2-2; maybe TRBD2 (6 bases). The CDR3 is made up of 13 amino acids. Germline V gives CDR1 MNHEY, CDR2 SMNVEV (reference sequence). The V end lost 11 bases, the J end lost 6 bases, and 16 bases lay between the germline ends. This CDR3 reads CAAGGSPSGELFF. The CDR3 DNA is TGTGCCGCCGGAGGGTCCCCGTCCGGGGAGCTGTTTTTT.

Of note for this clonotype: An end of the junction differs from the germline gene, which may be a read error. CDR3 residues: CASSQTWDRGRPCF. The CDR3 DNA reads as TGTGCCAGCAGTCAAACCTGGGACAGGGGGCGGCCGTGCTTC. The rearrangement uses TRBV2 and TRBJ1-2; 12 bases align to TRBD1. This CDR3 region has 14 residues. Germline assignment: CDR1 SNHLY and CDR2 FYNNEI. Filled out from reference TRBV2 and TRBJ1-2, the complete variable domain reads EPEVTQTPSHQVTQMGQEVILRCVPISNHLYFYWYRQILGQKVEFLVSFYNNEISEKSEIFDDQFSVERPDGSNFTLKIRSTKLEDSAMYFCASSQTWDRGRPCFGSGTRLTVV.

CDR3 bases: TGCAGTGCTAGAGTTGGTTCGTATTATGGCTACGAGCAGTACTTC. Protein: CSARVGSYYGYEQYF. The rearrangement uses TRBV20-1 and TRBJ2-7; D ambiguous. The CDR3 is made up of 15 amino acids. V lost 1 base and J lost 3, with 16 bases in between. Per the germline V gene, CDR1 is DFQATT and CDR2 is SNEGSKA (reference sequence).

V and J are TRBV7-2 and TRBJ2-1; 12 nucleotides align to TRBD2. The CDR3 loop spans 16 amino acids. The germline gives CDR1 SGHTA, CDR2 FQGNSA. V lost 5 bases to trimming and J lost 8 bases; unmatched junction nucleotides: 10. CDR3 nucleotides: TGTGCCAGCAGCACGAAGACTAGCGGGGGACTAGATGAGCAGTTCTTC. Its translation: CASSTKTSGGLDEQFF.

The CDR3: CASSEWTGGTEAFF. The CDR3 region has the DNA TGTGCCAGCAGTGAGTGGACAGGGGGCACTGAAGCTTTCTTT. The V gene is TRBV6-1, the J gene TRBJ1-1; 10 bases match TRBD1. The ends lost 3 bases at V and 4 bases at J; junction bases unmatched: 2. This CDR3 region has 14 residues. Germline V gene sequence: CDR1 MNHNS, CDR2 SASEGT.

This clonotype was counted a few times. The rearrangement uses TRBV7-3 and TRBJ2-5; 9 nucleotides agree with TRBD1. CDR1 is SGHTA and CDR2 is FQGTGA in the germline V gene. The CDR3 has 16 amino acids. Trimming cost V 6 bases and J 4 bases; bases outside gene matches: 12. The chain's CDR3 is CASSATGGSFGETQYF. CDR3 sequence (DNA): TGTGCCAGCAGTGCGACAGGGGGAAGCTTTGGAGAGACCCAGTACTTC.

The chain is built from TRBV6-5 and TRBJ2-1; D may be TRBD1 (6 bases). The V gene's germline CDR1 is MNHEY and CDR2 SVGAGI. The CDR3 consists of 13 residues. V was pared by 4 bases and J by 6 bases, with 10 bases between. This CDR3 reads CASSSQGPNEQFF. The CDR3 coding sequence is TGTGCCAGCAGTTCCCAGGGGCCCAATGAGCAGTTCTTC.